The rows below give T cell receptor beta chains drawn from one sample of a study of identical twins. MiXCR, run by TCRdb on the 5' RACE reads, gives a single entry per CDR3 protein. Here the sample spans about 250,000 distinct CDR3 sequences, around 8.8% being singletons. The same data also went into a second study, on yellow fever vaccine responses in identical twins.

The material sequenced was CD8+ T cells sorted from blood. The receptors originated from a woman aged 18-29 years in good health. Both conserved end residues are part of each CDR3. Each record gives: CDR3 protein, CDR3 DNA, V gene, D gene, J gene, clone size. A D gene is named only where the DNA matches it firmly. Size is omitted from some rows. Given values are once, few, many or a class for expanded clones.

CDR3: CAIQGRGYTF; DNA: TGTGCCATACAGGGGCGCGGCTACACCTTC; V: TRBV2; D: TRBD1; J: TRBJ1-2; size: -
CDR3: CASSPTGTGVRTGELFF; DNA: TGTGCCAGCAGCCCCACTGGGACAGGGGTTCGAACCGGGGAGCTGTTTTTT; V: TRBV3-1; D: TRBD1; J: TRBJ2-2; size: few
CDR3: CASSYDGFGRDTEAFF; DNA: TGTGCCAGCAGTTATGACGGTTTTGGGAGGGACACTGAAGCTTTCTTT; V: TRBV6-5; D: -; J: TRBJ1-1; size: few
CDR3: CASSSRDPSSYNEQFF; DNA: TGTGCCAGCAGCTCGCGAGACCCTAGCTCCTACAATGAGCAGTTCTTC; V: TRBV7-9; D: -; J: TRBJ2-1; size: many
CDR3: CASSQEGTSGANVLTF; DNA: TGCGCCAGCAGCCAGGAAGGTACCTCTGGGGCCAACGTCCTGACTTTC; V: TRBV4-3; D: -; J: TRBJ2-6; size: -
CDR3: CASSQEWGPGGYTF; DNA: TGTGCCAGCAGCCAAGAGTGGGGTCCGGGTGGCTACACCTTC; V: TRBV3-1; D: -; J: TRBJ1-2; size: many
CDR3: CASGLGPSNEQFF; DNA: TGTGCTAGTGGTTTGGGGCCTAGCAATGAGCAGTTCTTC; V: TRBV12-5; D: -; J: TRBJ2-1; size: many
CDR3: CASSQSGRDPYEQYF; DNA: TGTGCCAGCAGCCAAAGTGGACGGGACCCCTACGAGCAGTACTTC; V: TRBV13; D: -; J: TRBJ2-7; size: -
CDR3: CASSESGSEDTQYF; DNA: TGTGCCAGCAGTGAGTCAGGGTCCGAAGATACGCAGTATTTT; V: TRBV6-4; D: -; J: TRBJ2-3; size: many
CDR3: CASSLDLRGLLYNEQFF; DNA: TGTGCCAGCAGTTTGGATCTTCGAGGACTACTGTACAATGAGCAGTTCTTC; V: TRBV27; D: -; J: TRBJ2-1; size: many
CDR3: CASRIRDRGYEQYF; DNA: TGTGCCAGCAGAATCCGGGACAGGGGCTACGAGCAGTACTTC; V: TRBV7-2; D: TRBD1; J: TRBJ2-7; size: many
CDR3: CASSLEGLNTEAFF; DNA: TGCGCCAGCAGCTTGGAAGGTCTGAACACTGAAGCTTTCTTT; V: TRBV5-1; D: -; J: TRBJ1-1; size: -
CDR3: CASSYPPYNEQFF; DNA: TGTGCCAGCAGTTACCCCCCTTACAATGAGCAGTTCTTC; V: TRBV6-2/TRBV6-3; D: -; J: TRBJ2-1; size: -
CDR3: CATSGSRDTLQETQYF; DNA: TGTGCCACCAGCGGATCCCGGGACACCTTACAAGAGACCCAGTACTTC; V: TRBV15; D: -; J: TRBJ2-5; size: few
CDR3: CASSQDHPLGQGTGYEQYF; DNA: TGCGCCAGCAGCCAAGATCATCCCCTCGGACAGGGAACGGGCTACGAGCAGTACTTC; V: TRBV4-3; D: TRBD1; J: TRBJ2-7; size: many
CDR3: CSVETLAGTSISTDTQYF; DNA: TGCAGCGTTGAAACCCTAGCGGGGACCTCCATATCCACAGATACGCAGTATTTT; V: TRBV29-1; D: TRBD2; J: TRBJ2-3; size: -
CDR3: CASSQDPGLAGDLYEQYF; DNA: TGTGCCAGCAGCCAAGATCCGGGACTAGCGGGAGATCTCTACGAGCAGTACTTC; V: TRBV14; D: TRBD2; J: TRBJ2-7; size: once
CDR3: CASSQESTGVGTQYF; DNA: TGCGCCAGCAGCCAAGAATCTACAGGGGTGGGGACCCAGTACTTC; V: TRBV4-1; D: TRBD1; J: TRBJ2-5; size: -
CDR3: CASSPPYSYEQYF; DNA: TGTGCCAGCAGCCCTCCTTATTCCTACGAGCAGTACTTC; V: TRBV28; D: -; J: TRBJ2-7; size: many
CDR3: CASSQDWRGQFF; DNA: TGCGCCAGCAGCCAAGACTGGAGGGGGCAGTTCTTC; V: TRBV4-1; D: -; J: TRBJ2-1; size: -
CDR3: CASSSDFSYEQYF; DNA: TGCGCCAGCAGCTCGGACTTCTCCTACGAGCAGTACTTC; V: TRBV5-1; D: -; J: TRBJ2-7; size: few
CDR3: CASSQDRTGGGTDTQYF; DNA: TGCGCCAGCAGCCAAGACCGAACCGGGGGAGGCACAGATACGCAGTATTTT; V: TRBV4-3; D: -; J: TRBJ2-3; size: -
CDR3: CSASYGSSTGELFF; DNA: TGCAGTGCTAGCTACGGGAGCTCCACCGGGGAGCTGTTTTTT; V: TRBV20-1; D: -; J: TRBJ2-2; size: few
CDR3: CASSTRVVYEQYF; DNA: TGTGCCAGCAGTACCCGTGTTGTCTACGAGCAGTACTTC; V: TRBV6-2/TRBV6-3; D: -; J: TRBJ2-7; size: -
CDR3: CASSLLSSLSTDTQYF; DNA: TGCGCCAGCAGCTTGTTGTCTAGCCTTAGCACAGATACGCAGTATTTT; V: TRBV5-1; D: -; J: TRBJ2-3; size: few
CDR3: CASSLGARTYEQYF; DNA: TGTGCCAGCAGTTTAGGGGCCCGAACTTACGAGCAGTACTTC; V: TRBV27; D: -; J: TRBJ2-7; size: -
CDR3: CASSPGRGMNTEAFF; DNA: TGTGCCAGCAGCCCCGGGCGGGGAATGAACACTGAAGCTTTCTTT; V: TRBV7-3; D: -; J: TRBJ1-1; size: many
CDR3: CASSYSRVQGSHEQYF; DNA: TGTGCCAGCAGTTACTCGAGGGTCCAGGGGTCCCACGAGCAGTACTTC; V: TRBV6-5; D: -; J: TRBJ2-7; size: many
CDR3: CASSQGRFLAASTDTQYF; DNA: TGTGCCAGCAGTCAAGGCCGCTTTCTAGCTGCCAGCACAGATACGCAGTATTTT; V: TRBV2; D: -; J: TRBJ2-3; size: -
CDR3: CASSLLDLNEQFF; DNA: TGTGCCAGCAGCCTCTTGGACCTCAATGAGCAGTTCTTC; V: TRBV4-2; D: -; J: TRBJ2-1; size: many
CDR3: CASSPANNEQFF; DNA: TGTGCCAGCAGCCCCGCGAACAATGAGCAGTTCTTC; V: TRBV5-4; D: -; J: TRBJ2-1; size: once